The T cell receptor beta chain described here comes from a study of response to subunit inactivated influenza vaccine. Deletions cut 2 bases from V and 8 bases from J, with 22 bases between. The CDR3 is 17 residues long. The germline CDR1 and CDR2 sequences are ENHRY and SYGVKD. Via MiXCR, TCRdb re-called the RT-PCR reads, giving one row per CDR3 protein. The profile covers 400,000 to 550,000 distinct CDR3 sequences, with 25% appearing a single time and approximately 2% taken by the ten largest. A note on this clonotype: No antigen is known for it.

Study results and caveats: It was the authors' suggestion that each seasonal influenza vaccination recruits few new T cells.

This receptor was obtained from a man aged 50-59 years who received an inactivated influenza vaccine. The chain joins TRBV10-3 to TRBJ2-4; a possible D gene is TRBD2 (6 bases). The source material was CD4+ T cells sorted from PBMCs, sampled around 5 days after vaccination. DNA of the CDR3: TGTGCCATCAGTGAGCTGACATCGGTCGGGGGTGGACACATTCAGTACTTC. It specifies CAISELTSVGGGHIQYF.